A selection of T cell receptor beta chains follows, all from one sample in a study of memory B cells and T cells in multiple sclerosis. Using immunoSEQ multiplex PCR, the repertoire was profiled, and TCRdb retains in-frame clones only, with some absent. The sample contains over 35,000 clones, roughly 82% of which appear only once. These receptors have no identified antigens. Material for sequencing was PBMCs from blood kept in culture. All receptors derive from a human donor with multiple sclerosis. Each CDR3 is given with its conserved first and last residue. Each record gives: V gene, J gene, clone size, D gene, CDR3 DNA, CDR3 protein. The D gene is left open where the match is weak. Part of the rows lack a size; the others show once, few, many or a class for expanded clones.

v_gene: TRBV6-6; j_gene: TRBJ1-4; abundance: few; d_gene: -; CDR3nt: TGTGCCAGCAGTTACTCGGTATTTGAAAAACTGTTTTTT; CDR3aa: CASSYSVFEKLFF
v_gene: TRBV5-1; j_gene: TRBJ1-3; abundance: -; d_gene: -; CDR3nt: TGCGCCAGCAGCTTGGATGGGGGGCCTGGAAACACCATATATTTT; CDR3aa: CASSLDGGPGNTIYF
v_gene: TRBV4-2; j_gene: TRBJ1-2; abundance: -; d_gene: -; CDR3nt: TGTGCCAGCAGCCAAGGGAGACCCGGCAGGGGTCAAGGCTACACCTTC; CDR3aa: CASSQGRPGRGQGYTF
v_gene: TRBV19; j_gene: TRBJ2-2; abundance: -; d_gene: TRBD2; CDR3nt: TGTGCCAGTAGGCTGACTAGCGGGGCCCGGGGAGGGGAGCTGTTTTTT; CDR3aa: CASRLTSGARGGELFF
v_gene: TRBV23-1; j_gene: TRBJ2-6; abundance: -; d_gene: -; CDR3nt: TGCGCCAGCAGTCAATCGAAGGTCAGGGGACCTGGGGCCAACGTCCTGACTTTC; CDR3aa: CASSQSKVRGPGANVLTF
v_gene: TRBV18; j_gene: TRBJ1-5; abundance: -; d_gene: -; CDR3nt: TGTGCCAGCTCACCCTCAGGGGCTGCCCAGCCCCAGCATTTT; CDR3aa: CASSPSGAAQPQHF
v_gene: TRBV13; j_gene: TRBJ1-1; abundance: -; d_gene: TRBD1; CDR3nt: TGTGCCAGCAGCTCCTCCCTCCGGGACAGGAGATCTTCAAACACTGAAGCTTTCTTT; CDR3aa: CASSSSLRDRRSSNTEAFF
v_gene: TRBV30; j_gene: TRBJ1-2; abundance: -; d_gene: -; CDR3nt: TGTGCCTGGAGTCAGGCAGGGACTAACTATGGCTACACCTTC; CDR3aa: CAWSQAGTNYGYTF
v_gene: TRBV5-1; j_gene: TRBJ2-5; abundance: once; d_gene: TRBD1; CDR3nt: TGCGCCAGCAGCTCGGGACAGGTTCAAGAGACCCAGTACTTC; CDR3aa: CASSSGQVQETQYF
v_gene: TRBV29-1; j_gene: TRBJ2-1; abundance: -; d_gene: -; CDR3nt: TGCAGCGTTGAAGTATCAGGGGCTGAGGAGCAGTTCTTC; CDR3aa: CSVEVSGAEEQFF
v_gene: TRBV6-5; j_gene: TRBJ2-1; abundance: -; d_gene: -; CDR3nt: TGTGCCAGCAGTTACTCACAGGGAATGAGGAATGAGCAGTTCTTC; CDR3aa: CASSYSQGMRNEQFF
v_gene: TRBV6-9; j_gene: TRBJ2-7; abundance: -; d_gene: -; CDR3nt: TGTGCCAGCAGTCACAACTACGAGCAGTACTTC; CDR3aa: CASSHNYEQYF
v_gene: TRBV27; j_gene: TRBJ1-1; abundance: -; d_gene: -; CDR3nt: TGTGCCAGCGCCCTGAGGGGGGTGGGGACTGAAGCTTTCTTT; CDR3aa: CASALRGVGTEAFF
v_gene: TRBV30; j_gene: TRBJ1-2; abundance: -; d_gene: -; CDR3nt: TGTGCCTGGAGGTCAATCCCGGATAGCTATGGCTACACCTTC; CDR3aa: CAWRSIPDSYGYTF
v_gene: TRBV19; j_gene: TRBJ1-6; abundance: few; d_gene: -; CDR3nt: TGTGCCAGTAGTAGATACCAGGGGAGTGAATCACCCCTCCACTTT; CDR3aa: CASSRYQGSESPLHF
v_gene: TRBV6-5; j_gene: TRBJ1-5; abundance: once; d_gene: -; CDR3nt: TGTGCCAGCACATTTGGGGGCAATCAGCCCCAGCATTTT; CDR3aa: CASTFGGNQPQHF
v_gene: TRBV19; j_gene: TRBJ2-2; abundance: -; d_gene: TRBD1; CDR3nt: TGTGCCAGTAGTACCGGGACAGGGTTTACCGGGGAGCTGTTTTTT; CDR3aa: CASSTGTGFTGELFF
v_gene: TRBV4-1; j_gene: TRBJ2-7; abundance: -; d_gene: TRBD1; CDR3nt: TGTGCCAGCAGCCATTACAGGGGGAGCTCCTACGAGCAGTACTTC; CDR3aa: CASSHYRGSSYEQYF
v_gene: TRBV10-3; j_gene: TRBJ2-1; abundance: -; d_gene: TRBD2; CDR3nt: TGTGCCATCCGTGGGACTAGCGGGGTCGGGAACTCCTACAATGAGCAGTTCTTC; CDR3aa: CAIRGTSGVGNSYNEQFF
v_gene: TRBV5-5; j_gene: TRBJ1-5; abundance: -; d_gene: -; CDR3nt: TGTGCCAGCAGCTTGGCCTTTCGACAGGGCAATCAGCCCCAGCATTTT; CDR3aa: CASSLAFRQGNQPQHF
v_gene: TRBV6-5; j_gene: TRBJ2-4; abundance: -; d_gene: -; CDR3nt: TGTGCCAGCAGTTCCCGCCCCGTCGGCGGCCGCGGCATTCAGTACTTC; CDR3aa: CASSSRPVGGRGIQYF
v_gene: TRBV7-3; j_gene: TRBJ1-2; abundance: -; d_gene: TRBD1; CDR3nt: TGTGCCAGCAGCCCAGGGGGCGGCTACTATGGCTACACCTTC; CDR3aa: CASSPGGGYYGYTF
v_gene: TRBV4-2; j_gene: TRBJ2-5; abundance: -; d_gene: TRBD2; CDR3nt: TGTGCCAGCAGCCCACTCATTAGCGGGGGGCAAGAGACCCAGTACTTC; CDR3aa: CASSPLISGGQETQYF
v_gene: TRBV2; j_gene: TRBJ1-4; abundance: few; d_gene: TRBD1; CDR3nt: TGTGCCAGCAGTGGAAAAGGGGGCGCCCCCCTTACGGAAAAACTGTTTTTT; CDR3aa: CASSGKGGAPLTEKLFF
v_gene: TRBV7-3; j_gene: TRBJ1-1; abundance: once; d_gene: -; CDR3nt: TGTGCCAGCAGCTTAGCCTACAGCAAGGAAGCTTTCTTT; CDR3aa: CASSLAYSKEAFF
v_gene: TRBV2; j_gene: TRBJ2-7; abundance: -; d_gene: -; CDR3nt: TGTGCCAGCAGTTCGACAGGATTCAACCACGAGCAGTACTTC; CDR3aa: CASSSTGFNHEQYF
v_gene: TRBV4-1; j_gene: TRBJ2-6; abundance: -; d_gene: -; CDR3nt: TGCGCCAGCAGGCAATCTGGGACATCTTCCAACGTCCTGACTTTC; CDR3aa: CASRQSGTSSNVLTF
v_gene: TRBV19; j_gene: TRBJ1-4; abundance: once; d_gene: -; CDR3nt: TGTGCCAGTACCCCGACAGCAACTAATGAAAAACTGTTTTTT; CDR3aa: CASTPTATNEKLFF
v_gene: TRBV11-2; j_gene: TRBJ2-1; abundance: -; d_gene: -; CDR3nt: TGTGCCAGCAGCTTAGAACCCACAGGGAATGAGCAGTTCTTC; CDR3aa: CASSLEPTGNEQFF
v_gene: TRBV7-9; j_gene: TRBJ2-7; abundance: -; d_gene: TRBD1; CDR3nt: TGTGCCAGCAGCTCCCCAGGGGACAGAGGGTACGAGCAGTACTTC; CDR3aa: CASSSPGDRGYEQYF
v_gene: TRBV20-1; j_gene: TRBJ2-7; abundance: -; d_gene: -; CDR3nt: TGCAGTGCAGGTGCACAGTACTTC; CDR3aa: CSAGAQYF
v_gene: TRBV19; j_gene: TRBJ1-5; abundance: -; d_gene: -; CDR3nt: TGTGCCAGTAGTATAAAAGGGAATCAGCCCCAGCATTTT; CDR3aa: CASSIKGNQPQHF
v_gene: TRBV29-1; j_gene: TRBJ2-2; abundance: once; d_gene: -; CDR3nt: TGCAGCGGTACGTTCAAACAGGATAACACCGGGGAGCTGTTTTTT; CDR3aa: CSGTFKQDNTGELFF
v_gene: TRBV6-1; j_gene: TRBJ1-3; abundance: -; d_gene: -; CDR3nt: TGTGCCAGCAGTGGAGAGTTCTCTGGAAACACCATATATTTT; CDR3aa: CASSGEFSGNTIYF
v_gene: TRBV7-8; j_gene: TRBJ1-4; abundance: -; d_gene: -; CDR3nt: TGTGCCAGCAGCTCTAGGGCGGGGCTGTTTAATGAAAAACTGTTTTTT; CDR3aa: CASSSRAGLFNEKLFF
v_gene: TRBV5-6; j_gene: TRBJ2-7; abundance: -; d_gene: -; CDR3nt: TGTGCCAGCAGCTTGCCGGGGATGGAGCAGTACTTC; CDR3aa: CASSLPGMEQYF
v_gene: TRBV27; j_gene: TRBJ2-2; abundance: -; d_gene: -; CDR3nt: TGTGCCAGCAGTTTGAGTGGGGGGCATACCGGGGAGCTGTTTTTT; CDR3aa: CASSLSGGHTGELFF
v_gene: TRBV6-5; j_gene: TRBJ1-3; abundance: few; d_gene: -; CDR3nt: TGTGCCAGCAGGGCGGATGCTGGAGGAGGAAACACCATATATTTT; CDR3aa: CASRADAGGGNTIYF
v_gene: TRBV5-1; j_gene: TRBJ1-2; abundance: -; d_gene: TRBD1; CDR3nt: TGCGCCAGCAGCGCTACAACAGGGGCCAGCTATGGCTACACCTTC; CDR3aa: CASSATTGASYGYTF
v_gene: TRBV30; j_gene: TRBJ2-1; abundance: -; d_gene: TRBD2; CDR3nt: TGTGCCTGGAACCGAGGGGATAGCGGGGTCAATGAGCAGTTCTTC; CDR3aa: CAWNRGDSGVNEQFF
v_gene: TRBV6-5; j_gene: TRBJ1-1; abundance: -; d_gene: -; CDR3nt: TGTGCCAGCAAACAATCGCGGTACACTGAAGCTTTCTTT; CDR3aa: CASKQSRYTEAFF
v_gene: TRBV7-9; j_gene: TRBJ1-2; abundance: -; d_gene: -; CDR3nt: TGTGCCAGCAGCTTGCGGGGCTCTCTGGACTACACCTTC; CDR3aa: CASSLRGSLDYTF
v_gene: TRBV30; j_gene: TRBJ1-1; abundance: -; d_gene: -; CDR3nt: TGTGCCTGGAGTGTTGGCAGATCCATGGGAGCTTTCTTT; CDR3aa: CAWSVGRSMGAFF
v_gene: TRBV4-1; j_gene: TRBJ2-1; abundance: -; d_gene: -; CDR3nt: TGCGCCACCCAGGAAACTCGCTACAATGAGCAGTTCTTC; CDR3aa: CATQETRYNEQFF
v_gene: TRBV2; j_gene: TRBJ2-2; abundance: -; d_gene: -; CDR3nt: TGTGCCAGCGGGGTAGAGGTGTCGAACACCGGGGAGCTGTTTTTT; CDR3aa: CASGVEVSNTGELFF
v_gene: TRBV28; j_gene: TRBJ2-7; abundance: once; d_gene: TRBD1; CDR3nt: TGTGCCAGCAGAAAAACCGGGACAGGGTTATCCGAGCAGTACTTC; CDR3aa: CASRKTGTGLSEQYF
v_gene: TRBV7-2; j_gene: TRBJ1-2; abundance: -; d_gene: -; CDR3nt: TGTGCCAGCAGCTTAGCGCAAGGGCGAGGATATTATGGCTACACCTTC; CDR3aa: CASSLAQGRGYYGYTF